This T cell receptor beta chain came from a study of blood T cells in healthy people across ages. This clonotype was observed a single time. Its antigen is unknown. PCR was performed a second time for about 7 to 11 cycles using a sample-barcoded 5' primer and a J-beta primer mix. The template-switch adaptor was a 5' adaptor with 12 random nucleotides. It tagged each cDNA molecule. Via MiXCR, TCRdb re-called the 5' RACE reads, giving one row per CDR3 protein. The sample contains over 600,000 distinct CDR3 sequences, less than 45% of which appear only once. Trimming took off 5 bases at V and 7 bases at J, with 24 bases between the two ends. This CDR3 has 16 amino acids. The study's findings and limits: Samples with more naive T cells showed higher observed beta diversity.

The receptor was isolated from a man at least 80 years old in good health. The rearrangement uses TRBV12-3 or TRBV12-4 and TRBJ2-7, with a tentative D call TRBD1 (5 bases). Sequencing input: blood. CDR3 amino acids: CASSPSQGRRIGEQYF. For the CDR3, the DNA is TGTGCCAGCAGTCCGTCCCAGGGCAGGCGAATCGGTGAGCAGTACTTC.